This T cell receptor (beta chain) was identified in a study of blood T cell repertoires in COVID-19. About the study: Acute-phase and convalescent COVID-19 samples originated in the United States, Italy and Spain. The cDNA or gDNA used as material had been derived from T cells, B-cell-depleted T cells, or PBMCs.

V lost 2 bases, J lost 3 bases, and 8 bases lay in between. Per the germline V gene, CDR1 is GTSNPN and CDR2 is SVGIG (reference sequence). The CDR3 has 13 residues. Original data processing: Amplifying reference gene primers gave estimates of nucleated cell counts. This table comes from immunoSEQ multiplex PCR, and its TCRdb copy is limited to in-frame clones, with some not included. V, J and clone size reflect that table, while D and trimming were determined from the DNA. The sample lists hundreds of thousands of clones; 88% were seen once. The V and J genes are TRBV30 and TRBJ1-5, with a weak D call TRBD1 (5 bases). The TCR comes from a woman between 35 and 50 years old who had recovered from COVID-19. Sample: peripheral blood. CDR3 loop: CAWSPGDNQPQHF. The CDR3 nucleotides read TGTGCCTGGAGTCCGGGGGACAATCAGCCCCAGCATTTT. Full variable domain (outside the CDR3, taken from reference TRBV30 and TRBJ1-5): SQTIHQWPATLVQPVGSPLSLECTVEGTSNPNLYWYRQAAGRGLQLLFYSVGIGQISSEVPQNLSASRPQDRQFILSSKKLLLSDSGFYLCAWSPGDNQPQHFGDGTRLSIL.